This T cell receptor (beta chain) stems from a study of early T cells in non-severe SARS-CoV-2 infection. TCRdb processed the 5' RACE reads anew with MiXCR; each CDR3 protein has one entry. Among roughly 93,000 distinct CDR3 sequences, 9.5% to 11% were seen once, and the ten largest hold roughly 5%. The CDR3 is 15 residues long. Germline CDR1 reads SGHTA; CDR2 reads FQGNSA. V was trimmed by 5 bases and J by 4 bases, leaving 17 bases between them. The sample was whole blood. The chain recombines TRBV7-2 with TRBJ1-2; maybe TRBD1 (6 bases). The sequence derives from an adult who was a healthcare worker with PCR-confirmed SARS-CoV-2 infection or an uninfected control (not recorded which). The CDR3 DNA is TGTGCCAGCAGCGGAGACAGGCCCCTAGGCTATGGCTACACCTTC. Amino acids: CASSGDRPLGYGYTF.